This TCR beta chain was identified during a study of somatic mutations in cytotoxic T cells in rheumatoid arthritis. Sequenced by immunoSEQ multiplex PCR; TCRdb stores in-frame clones only, minus some. The sample yields about 1,400 clones, approximately 90% seen once. The sample holds one count of this clone. The CDR3 totals 18 residues. The sequence derives from a woman aged 70-85 years with rheumatoid arthritis. Material for sequencing was CD8+ T cells sorted from blood. The chain is built from TRBV21-1 and TRBJ2-4; the table names TRBD1, a call not compared with the DNA. TRBV21-1 is flagged as a pseudogene. The CDR3 DNA reads TGTGCCAGCAGCAAAGCGGTGACAGGGGGTTTAGCCAAAAACATTCAGTACTTC. As protein: CASSKAVTGGLAKNIQYF.